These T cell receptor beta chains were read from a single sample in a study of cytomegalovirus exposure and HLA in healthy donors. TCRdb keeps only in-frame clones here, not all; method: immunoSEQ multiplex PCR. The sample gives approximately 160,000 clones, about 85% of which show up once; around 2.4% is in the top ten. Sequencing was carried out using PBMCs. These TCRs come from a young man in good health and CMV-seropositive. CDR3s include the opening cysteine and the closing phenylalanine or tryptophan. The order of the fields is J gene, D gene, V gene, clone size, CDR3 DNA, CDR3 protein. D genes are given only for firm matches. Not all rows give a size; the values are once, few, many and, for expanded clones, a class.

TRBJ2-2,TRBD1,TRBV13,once,TGTGCCAGCAGCTCAGGACAGGGATCGAACACCGGGGAGCTGTTTTTT,CASSSGQGSNTGELFF
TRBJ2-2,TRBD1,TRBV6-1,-,TGTGCCAGCAAGGGGGCGGGGAACACCGGGGAGCTGTTTTTT,CASKGAGNTGELFF
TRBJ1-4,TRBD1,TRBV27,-,TGTGCCAGCAGTTCACAGGGGGCTGATGAAAAACTGTTTTTT,CASSSQGADEKLFF
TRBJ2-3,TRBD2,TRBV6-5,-,TGTGCCAGCAGTTACGACGCGGGGGGACTAACAGATACGCAGTATTTT,CASSYDAGGLTDTQYF
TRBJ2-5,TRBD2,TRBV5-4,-,TGTGCCAGCAGCCGGACTAGCGGGGACCCTAAGACCCAGTACTTC,CASSRTSGDPKTQYF
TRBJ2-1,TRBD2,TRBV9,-,TGTGCCAGCAGCGTATCACTAGCGGGGGGCCCGAGCTCCTACAATGAGCAGTTCTTC,CASSVSLAGGPSSYNEQFF
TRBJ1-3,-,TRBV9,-,TGTGCCAGCAGCGCTATCTCGACAGGCAGAGACACCATATATTTT,CASSAISTGRDTIYF
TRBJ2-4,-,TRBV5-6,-,TGTGCCAGCGGGACTTTAGCCAAAAACATTCAGTACTTC,CASGTLAKNIQYF
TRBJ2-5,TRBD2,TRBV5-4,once,TGTGCCAGCAGCACGGGACTAGCGGATGAGACCCAGTACTTC,CASSTGLADETQYF
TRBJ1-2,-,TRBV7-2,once,TGTGCCAGCAGCCAAAATCAGGGGTACTATGGCTACACCTTC,CASSQNQGYYGYTF
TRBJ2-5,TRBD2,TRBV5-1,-,TGCGCCAGCAGCTTATTACTAGCGGGGGGCCGAGAAACTAAAGAGACCCAGTACTTC,CASSLLLAGGRETKETQYF
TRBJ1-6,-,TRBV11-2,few,TGTGCCAGCAGCTCGGCCGTAGCTAATTCACCCCTCCACTTT,CASSSAVANSPLHF
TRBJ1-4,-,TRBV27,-,TGTGCCAGCACGGGGGTTGCAACTAATGAAAAACTGTTTTTT,CASTGVATNEKLFF
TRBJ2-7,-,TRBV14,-,TGTGCCAGCAGCCGGCAGGGGCGGTGGTACGAGCAGTACTTC,CASSRQGRWYEQYF
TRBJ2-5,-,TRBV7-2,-,TGTGCCAGCAGCTTAGGGACAAATACCCAAGAGACCCAGTACTTC,CASSLGTNTQETQYF
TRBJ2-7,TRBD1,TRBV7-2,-,TGTGCCAGCAGCTTAGCGACAGGGGGCGGGTACGAGCAGTACTTC,CASSLATGGGYEQYF
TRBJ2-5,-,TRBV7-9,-,TGTGCCAGCAGCTTAGCGCGGGCCCGGTACCAAGAGACCCAGTACTTC,CASSLARARYQETQYF
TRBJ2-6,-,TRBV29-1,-,TGCAGCGTTGAAGGGTATCCGGGACAAACGGGTGGGGCCAACGTCCTGACTTTC,CSVEGYPGQTGGANVLTF
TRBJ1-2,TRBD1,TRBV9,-,TGTGCCAGCAGCGTAGGGACAGGTAGGGGCGATGGCTACACCTTC,CASSVGTGRGDGYTF
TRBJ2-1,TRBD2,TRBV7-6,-,TGTGCCAGCAGCCCCGGGGACTACTCCTACAATGAGCAGTTCTTC,CASSPGDYSYNEQFF
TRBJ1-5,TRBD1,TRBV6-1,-,TGTGCCAGCAGTGGCGGGACAGGGATTAATCAGCCCCAGCATTTT,CASSGGTGINQPQHF
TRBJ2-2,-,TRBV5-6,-,TGTGCCAGCAGCTTGGTCCAGACAGGCCATACGGACACCGGGGAGCTGTTTTTT,CASSLVQTGHTDTGELFF
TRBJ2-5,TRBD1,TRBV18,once,TGTGCCAGCTCACCAGGGACAGGGGGCACGGAGACCCAGTACTTC,CASSPGTGGTETQYF
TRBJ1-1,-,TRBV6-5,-,TGTGCCAGCAGTTACTCTGGCAGGGTGGAGGGTGAAGCTTTCTTT,CASSYSGRVEGEAFF
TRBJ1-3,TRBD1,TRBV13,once,TGTGCCAGCAGCCCCTTCGGACAGGGGGTTTACACCATATATTTT,CASSPFGQGVYTIYF
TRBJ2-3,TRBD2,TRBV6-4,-,TGTGCCAGCAGAGTAGCGGGGAACACAGATACGCAGTATTTT,CASRVAGNTDTQYF
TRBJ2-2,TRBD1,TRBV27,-,TGTGCCAGCAGTCGACAGGGTGAGAACACCGGGGAGCTGTTTTTT,CASSRQGENTGELFF
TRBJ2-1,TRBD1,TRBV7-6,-,TGTGCCAGCAGCTTAGCTGGACAGGGCTACAATGAGCAGTTCTTC,CASSLAGQGYNEQFF